Listed here are 27 T cell receptor beta chains from one sample, sequenced in a study of T cell changes during pregnancy in multiple sclerosis. Some clones are missing from TCRdb's copy, which holds only in-frame ones; the method was immunoSEQ multiplex PCR. The repertoire holds tens of thousands of clones, with about 92% as singletons. The starting material was CD4+ T cells from peripheral blood mononuclear cells, obtained after pregnancy. These receptors were taken from a female donor with multiple sclerosis, enrolled in a pregnancy study.

V and J are TRBV2 and TRBJ2-3; 9 bases match TRBD1. Germline loops: CDR1 SNHLY, CDR2 FYNNEI. V was pared by 6 bases and J by 4 bases, with 2 bases of the junction left unmatched. This CDR3 spans 13 amino acids. Here the CDR3 DNA reads TGTGCCAGCAGCACAGGGGGCGCAGATACGCAGTATTTT. This codes for CASSTGGADTQYF. The variable domain in full, with the rest retrieved from reference TRBV2 and TRBJ2-3, is EPEVTQTPSHQVTQMGQEVILRCVPISNHLYFYWYRQILGQKVEFLVSFYNNEISEKSEIFDDQFSVERPDGSNFTLKIRSTKLEDSAMYFCASSTGGADTQYFGPGTRLTVL.

V gene TRBV18 combines with J gene TRBJ2-1; TRBD1 might be the D (5 bases). V shed 8 bases and J shed 0 bases, with 11 bases lying between them. Germline V gene sequence: CDR1 KGHSH, CDR2 LQKENI. The CDR3 is 14 residues long. The CDR3 region is CASDSQSSYNEQFF. In DNA form, the CDR3 reads TGTGCCAGCGACAGCCAGAGCTCCTACAATGAGCAGTTCTTC.

The chain is built from TRBV18 and TRBJ2-7, with TRBD1 matching 7 bases. CDR3 length: 15 amino acids. The trim removed 2 bases at V and 2 bases at J, leaving 6 bases unmatched. Per the germline V gene, CDR1 is KGHSH and CDR2 is LQKENI. CDR3 nucleotide sequence: TGTGCCAGCTCACCAGAAGGGGACAGAGCCTACGAGCAGTACTTC. It translates to CASSPEGDRAYEQYF.

The V gene is TRBV10-3, the J gene TRBJ1-2; 7 positions match TRBD1. J gave up 4 bases and V 5 bases, and 10 bases lay outside the gene matches. The germline gives CDR1 ENHRY, CDR2 SYGVKD. CDR3 length: 15 amino acids. The CDR3 nucleotides are TGTGCCATCAGTTCTGGGGACAGAGCCCTCTATGGCTACACCTTC. Amino acid sequence: CAISSGDRALYGYTF.

CDR3 loop: CASSLGAVIRGNQPQHF. For the CDR3, the DNA is TGTGCCAGCAGCTTAGGCGCGGTTATTCGGGGCAATCAGCCCCAGCATTTT. V and J are TRBV7-3 and TRBJ1-5; D gene unclear. There are 17 residues in the CDR3. V was pared by 2 bases and J by 2 bases, with 16 bases between. The germline V gene encodes CDR1 SGHTA and CDR2 FQGTGA.

The V call is TRBV2, the J call TRBJ2-5; weak D call: TRBD2 (5 bases). In germline, CDR1 is SNHLY, CDR2 FYNNEI. The CDR3 totals 11 residues. The ends were cut back, 4 bases at V and 5 bases at J, with 5 bases in the middle. The CDR3 reads CASSAGETQYF. Here the CDR3 DNA reads TGTGCCAGCAGTGCGGGGGAGACCCAGTACTTC. Complete variable domain (other parts from reference TRBV2 and TRBJ2-5): EPEVTQTPSHQVTQMGQEVILRCVPISNHLYFYWYRQILGQKVEFLVSFYNNEISEKSEIFDDQFSVERPDGSNFTLKIRSTKLEDSAMYFCASSAGETQYFGPGTRLLVL.

The chain links TRBV27 to TRBJ1-2, with D unresolved. Germline V gene lookup returns CDR1 MNHEY and CDR2 SMNVEV (reference sequence). The CDR3 spans 16 residues. Trimming left V 2 bases short and J 0 bases short, with 13 bases between. For the CDR3, the DNA is TGTGCCAGCAGTTTAACGGGTAAACCCCCTAACTATGGCTACACCTTC. It yields the protein CASSLTGKPPNYGYTF.

The genes are TRBV5-1 and TRBJ1-2, with D possibly TRBD1 on 5 matching bases. CDR1 is SGHRS, CDR2 YFSETQ, per germline. The ends were cut back, 0 bases at V and 8 bases at J, with 14 bases in the middle. The CDR3 spans 14 residues. In DNA form, the CDR3 reads TGCGCCAGCAGCTTGGCCATGGGGGAGGACGGCTACACCTTC. This sequence encodes CASSLAMGEDGYTF.

This sequence joins TRBV5-5 and TRBJ2-6; D is ambiguous. The CDR3 contains 16 residues. CDR1 is SGHKS and CDR2 is YYEKEE in the germline V gene (reference sequence). Trimming shortened V by 1 base and J by 0 bases, and 8 bases separated the two germline ends. The DNA for the CDR3 is TGTGCCAGCAGCTTGTCTGGCATCTCTGGGGCCAACGTCCTGACTTTC. Translation gives CASSLSGISGANVLTF.

The chain employs TRBV7-2 and TRBJ2-7; the match to TRBD1 covers 8 bases. Trimming cost V 3 bases and J 5 bases; bases outside gene matches: 9. Per the germline V gene, CDR1 is SGHTA and CDR2 is FQGNSA. The length of the CDR3 is 15 residues. The CDR3 DNA is TGTGCCAGCAGCTTTCAAGGAAGGACAGGGAACGAGCAGTACTTC. Its protein is CASSFQGRTGNEQYF.

This chain joins TRBV25-1 and TRBJ1-1, with D perhaps matching TRBD1 (5 bases). CDR1 and CDR2 from the germline V gene are MGHDK and SYGVNS. V was pared by 6 bases and J by 0 bases, with 11 bases between. There are 14 residues in the CDR3. The CDR3 loop reads CASRGVGMNTEAFF. DNA for the CDR3: TGTGCCAGCAGAGGGGTCGGCATGAACACTGAAGCTTTCTTT.

V and J are TRBV5-1 and TRBJ2-1; TRBD1 or TRBD2 may be the D gene (6 bases each). The germline V and J ends were trimmed by 4 bases and 0 bases, with 11 bases remaining between them. Looked up from germline, CDR1 is SGHRS and CDR2 is YFSETQ. The CDR3 runs to 15 residues. The CDR3 DNA follows: TGCGCCAGCAGCCTGGGGGGCGTCTCCTACAATGAGCAGTTCTTC. It codes for CASSLGGVSYNEQFF. The full variable domain, rest sourced from reference TRBV5-1 and TRBJ2-1, is KAGVTQTPRYLIKTRGQQVTLSCSPISGHRSVSWYQQTPGQGLQFLFEYFSETQRNKGNFPGRFSGRQFSNSRSEMNVSTLELGDSALYLCASSLGGVSYNEQFFGPGTRLTVL.

The chain has TRBV7-9 and TRBJ2-7, with TRBD1 identical over 8 bases. The V gene end was trimmed by 5 bases and the J gene end by 2 bases; junction bases not matched to a gene: 8. The CDR3 has 15 residues. Germline-derived CDR1 and CDR2 are SEHNR and FQNEAQ (reference sequence). The CDR3 protein is CASSPRDRRTYEQYF. The CDR3 DNA reads TGTGCCAGCAGCCCCCGGGACAGGAGAACCTACGAGCAGTACTTC.

The chain carries TRBV5-4 and TRBJ2-5, with a weak D call TRBD1 (5 bases). Trimming took off 0 bases at V and 2 bases at J, with 11 bases between the two ends. The CDR3 spans 15 residues. In germline, CDR1 is SGHNT, CDR2 YYREEE (reference sequence). This CDR3 reads CASSLALAGQETQYF. DNA of the CDR3: TGTGCCAGCAGCTTGGCCTTGGCAGGGCAAGAGACCCAGTACTTC.

V gene TRBV27 combines with J gene TRBJ2-1, with a weak D call TRBD1 (6 bases). Looked up from germline, CDR1 is MNHEY and CDR2 is SMNVEV (reference sequence). V was clipped by 6 bases and J by 3 bases, with 15 bases between them. This CDR3 comprises 15 residues. In DNA, the CDR3 is TGTGCCAGCAGAGTCCTAGGGGGTCACTACAATGAGCAGTTCTTC. It is translated as CASRVLGGHYNEQFF.

The chain links TRBV5-8 to TRBJ2-2; 7 bases fit TRBD1. The V gene's germline CDR1 is SGHTS and CDR2 YDEGEE. This CDR3 has 14 amino acids. V trimming: 2 bases; J trimming: 8 bases; junction bases outside the gene matches: 6. CDR3 sequence (DNA): TGTGCCAGCAGCTTTCTAACAGGGGAAGGGGAGCTGTTTTTT. It translates to CASSFLTGEGELFF. The complete variable domain, with remaining parts taken from reference TRBV5-8 and TRBJ2-2, reads EAGVTQSPTHLIKTRGQQATLRCSPISGHTSVYWYQQALGLGLQFLLWYDEGEERNRGNFPPRFSGRQFPNYSSELNVNALELEDSALYLCASSFLTGEGELFFGEGSRLTVL.

The chain carries TRBV6-6 and TRBJ1-1, with D hard to call. The CDR3 extends over 11 amino acids. V was pared by 6 bases and J by 12 bases, with 14 bases between. Germline V CDR1 and CDR2: MNHNY, SVGAGI (reference sequence). The CDR3 spells CASSRLEGTFF. The CDR3 DNA is TGTGCCAGCAGCCGCTTGGAGGGAACTTTCTTT.

V and J are TRBV6-5 and TRBJ1-5, with D unclear. Germline V gene lookup returns CDR1 MNHEY and CDR2 SVGAGI. The CDR3 sequence is 13 residues long. Trimming took off 6 bases at V and 3 bases at J, with 9 bases between the two ends. The CDR3, as DNA: TGTGCCAGCAGCTCGACACTCAATCAGCCCCAGCATTTT. It codes for CASSSTLNQPQHF.

The chain links TRBV19 to TRBJ2-2, with TRBD2 identical over 8 bases. The CDR3 has 15 residues. The junction had 5 bases not matched to a gene; V was cut back by 7 bases and J by 1 base. Looked up from germline, CDR1 is LNHDA and CDR2 is SQIVND (reference sequence). CDR3 DNA sequence: TGTGCCAGTACCTTAAGCGGGGGGAACACCGGGGAGCTGTTTTTT. This sequence encodes CASTLSGGNTGELFF.

CDR3 sequence: CASRLAGGPDYEQYF. The CDR3 DNA reads as TGTGCCAGCAGACTAGCGGGAGGGCCCGACTACGAGCAGTACTTC. The chain links TRBV2 to TRBJ2-7; 13 bases line up with TRBD2. With 6 bases clipped from V and 3 bases from J, the junction kept 5 bases outside the gene matches. This CDR3 contains 15 residues. Germline assignment: CDR1 SNHLY and CDR2 FYNNEI.

This chain joins TRBV7-3 and TRBJ2-3, with 9 bases that match TRBD2. The junction had 11 bases not matched to a gene; V was cut back by 6 bases and J by 7 bases. This CDR3 region has 15 residues. CDR1 is SGHTA, CDR2 FQGTGA, per germline. The CDR3 nucleotides read TGTGCCAGCAGGGTTAGCGGGAGAACGGTTAATACGCAGTATTTT. Protein: CASRVSGRTVNTQYF. The complete variable domain, with remaining parts taken from reference TRBV7-3 and TRBJ2-3, reads GAGVSQTPSNKVTEKGKYVELRCDPISGHTALYWYRQSLGQGPEFLIYFQGTGAADDSGLPNDRFFAVRPEGSVSTLKIQRTERGDSAVYLCASRVSGRTVNTQYFGPGTRLTVL.

The chain employs TRBV18 and TRBJ2-1; maybe TRBD1 (5 bases). Per the germline V gene, CDR1 is KGHSH and CDR2 is LQKENI. The CDR3 has 14 residues. Deletions cut 1 base from V and 1 base from J, with 5 bases between. The CDR3 coding sequence is TGTGCCAGCTCACCACAGGGGTCCTACAATGAGCAGTTCTTC. Its protein is CASSPQGSYNEQFF.

The rearrangement joins TRBV5-1 to TRBJ1-1, with D possibly matching TRBD1 (6 bases). This CDR3 spans 15 amino acids. Per the germline V gene, CDR1 is SGHRS and CDR2 is YFSETQ. V lost 4 bases, J lost 2 bases, and 15 bases lay in between. The DNA for the CDR3 is TGCGCCAGCAGCCCCCGACAGGCCTCTAACACTGAAGCTTTCTTT. Its translation: CASSPRQASNTEAFF.

The V gene is TRBV7-8, the J gene TRBJ2-1; maybe TRBD2 (5 bases). CDR3 size: 16 residues. Germline lookup yields CDR1 SGHVS and CDR2 FQNEAQ. The V gene lost 3 bases and the J gene lost 0 bases, with 12 bases spanning the gap. The CDR3 DNA follows: TGTGCCAGCAGCTTCCTAGCAGGCCTCTCCTACAATGAGCAGTTCTTC. Translating it yields CASSFLAGLSYNEQFF.

The genes are TRBV4-2 and TRBJ2-3, with 8 bases matching TRBD2. V trimming: 0 bases; J trimming: 3 bases; junction bases outside the gene matches: 5. CDR3 size: 16 residues. Germline V CDR1 and CDR2: LGHNA, YNFKEQ. The chain's CDR3 is CASSQESQRGTDTQYF. DNA for the CDR3: TGTGCCAGCAGCCAAGAATCCCAGCGGGGGACAGATACGCAGTATTTT.

V usage is TRBV18 and J usage is TRBJ1-3; 7 bases match TRBD1. CDR1 KGHSH and CDR2 LQKENI come from the germline V gene. CDR3 length: 15 amino acids. J lost 4 bases, V lost 3 bases, and 6 bases had no gene match. The CDR3 region has the DNA TGTGCCAGCTCACCCCTGACAGGGTCCGGAAACACCATATATTTT. Translation gives CASSPLTGSGNTIYF.

The chain couples TRBV2 to TRBJ1-2, with a possible D match to TRBD1 (5 bases). Per germline, CDR1 SNHLY and CDR2 FYNNEI. This CDR3 contains 12 residues. V was trimmed by 8 bases and J by 5 bases, leaving 12 bases between them. The CDR3 protein is CASVREAYGYTF. CDR3 coding DNA: TGTGCCAGCGTCAGGGAAGCATATGGCTACACCTTC.